Following are 7 T cell receptor beta chains from one sample sequenced in a study of cytomegalovirus exposure and HLA in healthy donors. The PCR was carried out with 60 Vbeta primers and 13 Jbeta primers. The assay was immunoSEQ multiplex PCR, and TCRdb's table has in-frame clones only and misses some. Among some 140,000 clones listed, roughly three quarters were seen once. The sequencing sample was made of PBMCs. Receptor source: a man aged 25 to 40 in good health and CMV-seronegative.

This chain joins TRBV5-6 and TRBJ1-4; TRBD1 is a possible D gene (6 bases). This CDR3 region has 12 residues. V lost 8 bases, J lost 4 bases, and 9 bases lay in between. Looked up from germline, CDR1 is SGHDT and CDR2 is YYEEEE. The CDR3 loop reads CASTGNNEKLFF. Here the CDR3 DNA reads TGTGCCAGTACAGGGAATAATGAAAAACTGTTTTTT.

The chain is built from TRBV10-3 and TRBJ2-6; tentatively, D is TRBD2 (6 bases). The germline V gene encodes CDR1 ENHRY and CDR2 SYGVKD. Trimming cost V 0 bases and J 0 bases, with 12 bases left between them. The length of the CDR3 is 18 residues. CDR3 loop: CAISESGGTHSGANVLTF. In nucleotides, the CDR3 is TGTGCCATCAGTGAGTCCGGGGGTACACACTCTGGGGCCAACGTCCTGACTTTC.

The gene calls are TRBV9 and TRBJ2-7, with 11 bases aligning to TRBD1. The CDR3 covers 15 residues. J lost 0 bases, V lost 5 bases, and 4 bases had no gene match. CDR1 SGDLS and CDR2 YYNGEE come from the germline V gene. The CDR3 protein is CASSPGQGVSYEQYF. CDR3 DNA sequence: TGTGCCAGCAGTCCGGGACAGGGGGTCTCCTACGAGCAGTACTTC.

The sample holds one count of this clone. V and J are TRBV5-1 and TRBJ2-5, with 10 bases matching TRBD1. CDR1 and CDR2 (germline): SGHRS, YFSETQ. This CDR3 region has 15 residues. The trim removed 3 bases at V and 4 bases at J, leaving 6 bases unmatched. The CDR3 region is CASSSDRGLGETQYF. CDR3 nucleotides: TGCGCCAGCAGCTCAGACAGGGGGCTGGGAGAGACCCAGTACTTC.

The V call is TRBV11-2, the J call TRBJ2-5; the match to TRBD1 covers 8 bases. CDR1 SGHAT and CDR2 FQNNGV come from the germline V gene. CDR3 length: 15 residues. The junction had 5 bases not matched to a gene; V was cut back by 5 bases and J by 0 bases. CDR3 in amino acids: CASSPGDRYQETQYF. In DNA, the CDR3 is TGTGCCAGCAGCCCGGGGGACAGGTACCAAGAGACCCAGTACTTC.

J is TRBJ1-5 and V is TRBV11-3; the D gene is possibly TRBD1 (5 bases). The CDR3 consists of 14 residues. The V and J ends lost 5 bases and 15 bases respectively, with 23 bases between them. Germline CDR1 and CDR2: SGHNT and YENEEA. CDR3 in amino acids: CASSQVVGHRLGHF. DNA for the CDR3: TGTGCCAGCAGCCAGGTTGTAGGACACCGGCTTGGGCATTTT.

This clone was detected once. The V call is TRBV6-5, the J call TRBJ2-3; the match to TRBD1 covers 9 bases. J lost 3 bases, V lost 6 bases, and 4 bases had no gene match. There are 14 residues in the CDR3. CDR1 is MNHEY and CDR2 is SVGAGI in the germline V gene. The CDR3 DNA reads TGTGCCAGCAGCTCCGACAGGGGGACAGATACGCAGTATTTT. It translates to CASSSDRGTDTQYF.